This is a list of T cell receptor beta chains from one sample in a study of Graves' ophthalmopathy and Graves' hyperthyroidism. TCRdb used MiXCR to reprocess the multiplex PCR reads, holding one entry per CDR3 protein. The table has 400,000 or so distinct CDR3 sequences, approximately 18% seen once. The sequenced sample consisted of peripheral blood. The origin of the receptors is an adult woman with stable Graves' hyperthyroidism. CDR3s include the opening cysteine and the closing phenylalanine or tryptophan. A D gene is named only where the DNA matches it firmly. A clone size is listed for some rows: how often the clone was seen (once, few, many), or a class if it is expanded.

>TRBV6-1|TRBJ2-5|NA|many
CASTRGGPQYF
TGTGCCAGCACCCGTGGGGGGCCCCAGTACTTC
>TRBV15|TRBJ2-7|NA|many
CATSREVAGFYEQYF
TGTGCCACCAGCAGAGAGGTGGCGGGTTTCTACGAGCAGTACTTC
>TRBV6-1|TRBJ1-1|NA|many
CASRRGLYTEAFF
TGTGCCAGCAGAAGGGGTTTGTACACTGAAGCTTTCTTT
>TRBV28|TRBJ2-7|TRBD1|many
CASSPVGGLAYEQYF
TGTGCCAGCAGTCCCGTAGGGGGCCTAGCCTACGAGCAGTACTTC
>TRBV27|TRBJ1-1|NA|many
CASSLNPSLVDAFF
TGTGCCAGCAGTTTAAATCCCAGCTTGGTGGATGCTTTCTTT
>TRBV12-3/TRBV12-4|TRBJ1-5|TRBD1|many
CASSLGQGASQPQHF
TGTGCCAGCAGTTTAGGGCAGGGGGCCAGTCAGCCCCAGCATTTT
>TRBV6-5|TRBJ2-7|NA|NA
CASSYSRAGALSYEQYF
TGTGCCAGCAGTTACTCGAGAGCAGGGGCCCTCTCCTACGAGCAGTACTTC
>TRBV12-3/TRBV12-4|TRBJ2-2|TRBD1|many
CASRRTGNTGELFF
TGTGCCAGCAGGAGGACAGGGAACACCGGGGAGCTGTTTTTT
>TRBV28|TRBJ2-2|NA|many
CASSTHRKAGELFF
TGTGCCAGCAGTACCCACAGGAAGGCCGGGGAGCTGTTTTTT
>TRBV12-3/TRBV12-4|TRBJ1-2|TRBD1|many
CATLSRDRAVYGYTF
TGTGCCACCTTAAGCCGGGACAGGGCTGTCTATGGCTACACCTTC
>TRBV7-2|TRBJ1-3|NA|many
CASSLDGGGNTIYF
TGTGCCAGCAGCTTAGACGGCGGAGGAAACACCATATATTTT